The 3 T cell receptor beta chains in this list originate from one sample, sequenced in a study of T cell responses to AZD1222 COVID-19 vaccine. The protocol was immunoSEQ multiplex PCR, while the TCRdb copy is restricted to in-frame clones and leaves out a portion. This table holds around 140,000 clones, 86% found once. The specimen was peripheral blood, collected 28 days after the second AZD1222 dose. The origin of the receptors is an adult who received the AZD1222 COVID-19 vaccine.

V and J are TRBV7-9 and TRBJ2-1; D possibly matches TRBD1 or TRBD2 (5 bases each). V shed 4 bases and J shed 1 base, with 14 bases lying between them. This CDR3 is 16 amino acids long. Per germline, CDR1 SEHNR and CDR2 FQNEAQ (reference sequence). The CDR3 sequence: CASSSPLGESYNEQFF. Here the CDR3 DNA reads TGTGCCAGCAGCTCTCCTCTGGGGGAGTCCTACAATGAGCAGTTCTTC.

This CDR3 reads CASSFSVRFQETQYF. The DNA for the CDR3 is TGTGCCAGCAGCTTTTCTGTCAGGTTCCAAGAGACCCAGTACTTC. The chain couples TRBV7-9 to TRBJ2-5, with D unclear. The CDR3 extends over 15 amino acids. Trimming stripped 3 bases from V and 1 base from J, with 12 bases between. The germline gives CDR1 SEHNR, CDR2 FQNEAQ (reference sequence).

J is TRBJ1-3 and V is TRBV21-1. TRBV21-1 is reported as a pseudogene. The length of the CDR3 is 14 residues. CDR3: CASSKGGFGNTIYF. The CDR3 DNA follows: TGTGCCAGCAGCAAAGGAGGATTTGGAAACACCATATATTTT.